The present TCR beta chain was sequenced within a study of post-analysis software for immune sequencing data. Study background: Both relapsing-remitting and secondary progressive multiple sclerosis featured among the disease courses, as did progressive-relapsing multiple sclerosis. Notes on the study in general: Under the F measure, samples that were prepared in one batch clustered strongly together. Among 5 or 6 TRBV segments more frequent in patients than controls were TRBV5-6, TRBV5-1 and TRBV20-1. Normalized Chao1 diversity was significantly lower in multiple sclerosis patients than in controls.

With respect to this clonotype: The antigen remains unidentified.

The germline V gene encodes CDR1 MGHDK and CDR2 SYGVNS. With V trimmed by 4 bases and J by 6 bases, 7 bases remained unmatched. The CDR3 loop spans 15 amino acids. cDNA libraries of TCR beta carried unique molecular identifiers. Yield was 450,000 to 650,000 cDNA molecules from about 1 to 10 million T cells. TCRdb independently ran MiXCR on the PCR reads; one entry per CDR3 protein. Among about 200,000 distinct CDR3 sequences listed, 25% to 35% were seen once. This receptor was identified in a girl younger than 18 with multiple sclerosis. Sequencing input: blood. This chain connects TRBV25-1 to TRBJ2-2; the match to TRBD2 covers 8 bases. CDR3 amino acids: CASSAGAGEAGELFF. In DNA form, the CDR3 reads TGTGCCAGCAGTGCGGGAGCGGGAGAGGCCGGGGAGCTGTTTTTT.